A few counts support the clone carrying this T cell receptor (beta chain). TCRdb re-analysed the RACE reads in MiXCR, keeping a single row per CDR3 protein. This sample has some 180,000 distinct CDR3 sequences, with about 22% found just once. This specimen comes from a study of human T cells and chemical hapten exposure. Overall study context: Upper-back patches of 0.01% DPC were read at 6 days.

V was trimmed by 5 bases and J by 2 bases, leaving 16 bases between them. This CDR3 has 15 amino acids. Germline CDR1 and CDR2: SGHTA and FQGNSA. As for time point: patch test 1, 2 weeks after DPC sensitization. Treatment given: therapeutic diphenylcyclopropenone sensitization with weekly scalp DPC. The chain joins TRBV7-2 to TRBJ2-7; either TRBD1 or TRBD2 may supply D (5 bases each). This sequence was found in a woman between 45 and 65 years old with alopecia areata. Some clones in this sample may be carry-over from other donors' samples. The starting material was whole blood, obtained in connection with sensitization to the hapten diphenylcyclopropenone (DPC). As DNA, the CDR3 is TGTGCCAGCAGCCATTCAGGGATGGGGGCCTACGAGCAGTACTTC. Translated, it gives CASSHSGMGAYEQYF.